This is a list of T cell receptor beta chains from one sample in a study of cytomegalovirus exposure and HLA in healthy donors. Profiled with immunoSEQ multiplex PCR; TCRdb holds only in-frame clones, not every one. The sample has more than 110,000 clones, about 95% seen once; the top ten hold about 2%. The sequenced sample consisted of PBMCs. These receptors came from a man between 18 and 35 years old in good health and CMV-seropositive. Both conserved end residues are part of each CDR3. The order of the fields is J gene, clone size, D gene, V gene, CDR3 DNA, CDR3 protein. D genes are given only for firm matches. Clone size is shown for a subset of rows, as once, few, many or a class of expanded clone.

TRBJ2-1 | NA | TRBD2 | TRBV5-4 | TGTGCCAGCAGCCGGACTAGCGGGATAGACAATGAGCAGTTCTTC | CASSRTSGIDNEQFF
TRBJ2-2 | NA | TRBD2 | TRBV28 | TGTGCCAGCAGTTCCCTACCGGGAGGGAAAACCGGGGAGCTGTTTTTT | CASSSLPGGKTGELFF
TRBJ2-3 | NA | TRBD2 | TRBV11-2 | TGTGCCAGCAGCTTAGGCCCTAGCGGAAGCACAGATACGCAGTATTTT | CASSLGPSGSTDTQYF
TRBJ2-1 | NA | TRBD1 | TRBV7-3 | TGTGCCAGCAGCGGGACAGGGGAGGGTGAGCAGTTCTTC | CASSGTGEGEQFF
TRBJ2-7 | NA | NA | TRBV6-5 | TGTGCCAGCAGTTACTCGCCAGGGAACGAGCAGTACTTC | CASSYSPGNEQYF
TRBJ1-6 | once | NA | TRBV30 | TGTGCCTGGAGGTTTGGACAGAGTAATTCACCCCTCCACTTT | CAWRFGQSNSPLHF
TRBJ2-7 | NA | NA | TRBV2 | TGTGCCAGCAGAAGGGACAATTACGAGCAGTACTTC | CASRRDNYEQYF
TRBJ2-1 | NA | NA | TRBV6-5 | TGTGCCAGCAGTTACGCCACGGGCTCCTACAATGAGCAGTTCTTC | CASSYATGSYNEQFF
TRBJ2-3 | NA | TRBD1 | TRBV5-1 | TGCGCCAGCTCAGGGACAGGAAGCACAGATACGCAGTATTTT | CASSGTGSTDTQYF
TRBJ2-5 | NA | TRBD1 | TRBV7-2 | TGTGCCAGCAGCGCGAACAGGGGAAAAGAGACCCAGTACTTC | CASSANRGKETQYF
TRBJ2-5 | once | NA | TRBV5-6 | TGTGCCAGCAGCGCGGACTGGGATCAAGAGACCCAGTACTTC | CASSADWDQETQYF
TRBJ1-4 | NA | NA | TRBV19 | TGTGCCAGTAGTACGCCGACAGCCGGAGCTAATGAAAAACTGTTTTTT | CASSTPTAGANEKLFF
TRBJ1-6 | NA | TRBD1 | TRBV5-1 | TGCGCCAGCAGCCCGGGACAGGATAATTCACCCCTCCACTTT | CASSPGQDNSPLHF
TRBJ2-1 | few | NA | TRBV5-1 | TGCGCCAGCAGCTTGGGAGCTAGCGCTACCTACAATGAGCAGTTCTTC | CASSLGASATYNEQFF
TRBJ2-2 | few | NA | TRBV4-1 | TGCGCCAGCAGCCACACGGGACTCCAAACGAACACCGGGGAGCTGTTTTTT | CASSHTGLQTNTGELFF
TRBJ2-1 | NA | NA | TRBV9 | TGTGCCAGCAGCGTGGGCCAGTTAGATGAGCAGTTCTTC | CASSVGQLDEQFF
TRBJ1-6 | NA | NA | TRBV5-1 | TGCGCCAGCAGCTCCGGGGGGAGCTCCTATAATTCACCCCTCCACTTT | CASSSGGSSYNSPLHF
TRBJ2-7 | NA | TRBD1 | TRBV7-9 | TGTGCCAGCAGCTTAGGGACAGGGCTGTCCTACGAGCAGTACTTC | CASSLGTGLSYEQYF